Described below is a single T cell receptor (beta chain) sequence and its context. Its antigen is undetermined. This sample is drawn from a study of cytomegalovirus exposure and HLA in healthy donors. PCR involved 60 Vbeta and 13 Jbeta primers. Assay used: immunoSEQ multiplex PCR; TCRdb lists only in-frame clones, some missing. The repertoire consists of about 160,000 clones, with around 80% occurring once and the leading ten covering roughly 6.3%. Points from the study as a whole: Later analysis suggested links between common viral pathogens and several top significant clusters.

This cohort consisted of healthy bone marrow donors. The germline V gene has CDR1 LNHDA and CDR2 SQIVND (reference sequence). CDR3 length: 15 amino acids. The J segment lost 5 bases and the V segment lost 7 bases, leaving 10 bases of the junction unmatched. Sequenced input: PBMCs. This chain uses TRBV19 with TRBJ1-4; TRBD1 matches at 7 bases. The clonotype originates from a male donor in good health and CMV-seropositive. As DNA, the CDR3 is TGTGCCAGTACCGAAGGGGGACAGATAAATGAAAAACTGTTTTTT. It yields the protein CASTEGGQINEKLFF.